A selection of T cell receptor beta chains follows, all from one sample in a study of T cell repertoires in aging, cancer and after chemotherapy. TCRdb used MiXCR to reprocess the multiplex PCR reads, holding one entry per CDR3 protein. In the table there are some 3,100 distinct CDR3 sequences, around 20% of which are singletons. Input material: blood. The receptors stem from a human donor with a solid tumor. CDR3s include the opening cysteine and the closing phenylalanine or tryptophan.

>TRBV6-5|TRBJ2-1
CASSYLRGANEQFF
>TRBV20-1|TRBJ1-5
CSASAGVGSQPQHF
>TRBV20-1|TRBJ2-7
CSARLAGGSYEQYF
>TRBV19|TRBJ1-1
CASSPGPGGAWTEAFF
>TRBV5-1|TRBJ2-1
CASGRDSTGSYEQFF
>TRBV20-1|TRBJ1-3
CSASQSNRGGANTIYF
>TRBV6-5|TRBJ1-1
CASRDYLGRDGAFF
>TRBV20-1|TRBJ2-1
CSARILFSGGLAGEGEQFF
>TRBV6-2/TRBV6-3|TRBJ2-3
CASSYGLLTDTQYF
>TRBV7-2|TRBJ1-5
CASSPWDSPNQPQHF
>TRBV5-1|TRBJ2-1
CASSLVGDSYNEQFF
>TRBV5-6|TRBJ1-3
CASSLGPRNTIYF
>TRBV6-5|TRBJ2-7
CASSYSSSDRAPEQYF
>TRBV19|TRBJ2-1
CASTRGGTSKSDEQFF
>TRBV20-1|TRBJ1-1
CSAENRARNEAFF
>TRBV5-1|TRBJ2-3
CASSLGDTQYF
>TRBV27|TRBJ2-1
CASSISQRQFF
>TRBV5-4|TRBJ2-5
CASSPKPGQAAQETQYF
>TRBV6-5|TRBJ1-2
CASSSPGGDGYTF
>TRBV6-4|TRBJ2-6
CASSDSRSGANVLTF
>TRBV4-1|TRBJ2-5
CASSPGGGWETQYF
>TRBV5-1|TRBJ2-5
CASSWGQGAGTQYF
>TRBV4-1|TRBJ1-1
CASSQRDTQLGAFF
>TRBV19|TRBJ2-7
CASSISGANEQYF
>TRBV5-1|TRBJ2-7
CASSLADVPTYEQYF
>TRBV7-9|TRBJ2-6
CASSSSGANVLTF
>TRBV6-5|TRBJ2-7
CASSYKIQSYEQYF
>TRBV19|TRBJ2-3
CASSSLSDGTDTQYF
>TRBV20-1|TRBJ2-6
CSASSGAISGANVLTF
>TRBV7-9|TRBJ1-1
CASSPQGAGVGTEAFF
>TRBV6-5|TRBJ2-1
CASSRLAGLYNEQFF